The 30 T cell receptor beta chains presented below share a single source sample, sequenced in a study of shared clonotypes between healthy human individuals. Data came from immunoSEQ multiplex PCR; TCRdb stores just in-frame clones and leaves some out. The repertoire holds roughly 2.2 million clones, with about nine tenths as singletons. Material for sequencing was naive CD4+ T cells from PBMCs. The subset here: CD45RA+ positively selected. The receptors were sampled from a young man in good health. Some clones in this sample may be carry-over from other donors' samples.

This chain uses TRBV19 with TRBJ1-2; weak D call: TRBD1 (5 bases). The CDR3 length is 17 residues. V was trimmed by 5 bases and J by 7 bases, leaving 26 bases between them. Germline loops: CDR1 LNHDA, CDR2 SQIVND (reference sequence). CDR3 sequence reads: CASSLPGTRVTLVGYTF. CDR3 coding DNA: TGTGCCAGTAGTCTACCCGGGACGCGGGTAACTCTGGTTGGCTACACCTTC.

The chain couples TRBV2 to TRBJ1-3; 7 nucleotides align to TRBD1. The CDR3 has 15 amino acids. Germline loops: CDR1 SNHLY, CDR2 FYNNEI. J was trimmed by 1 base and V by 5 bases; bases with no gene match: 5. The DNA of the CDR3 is TGTGCCAGCAGTAACAGGGGCTTATCTGGAAACACCATATATTTT. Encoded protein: CASSNRGLSGNTIYF.

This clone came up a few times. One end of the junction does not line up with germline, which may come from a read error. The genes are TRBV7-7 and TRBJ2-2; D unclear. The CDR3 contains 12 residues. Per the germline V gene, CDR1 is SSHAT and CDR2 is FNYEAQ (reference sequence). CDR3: CALAGRTGELFF. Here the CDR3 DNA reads TGCGCTTTAGCAGGACGCACCGGGGAGCTGTTTTTT.

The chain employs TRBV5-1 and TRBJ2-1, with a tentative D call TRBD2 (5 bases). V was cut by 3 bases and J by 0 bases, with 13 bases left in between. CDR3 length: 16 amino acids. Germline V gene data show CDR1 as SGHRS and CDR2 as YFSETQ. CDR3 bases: TGCGCCAGCAGCTCTTCCCCCGAGGGCTCCTACAATGAGCAGTTCTTC. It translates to CASSSSPEGSYNEQFF. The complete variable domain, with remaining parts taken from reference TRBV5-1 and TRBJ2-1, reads KAGVTQTPRYLIKTRGQQVTLSCSPISGHRSVSWYQQTPGQGLQFLFEYFSETQRNKGNFPGRFSGRQFSNSRSEMNVSTLELGDSALYLCASSSSPEGSYNEQFFGPGTRLTVL.

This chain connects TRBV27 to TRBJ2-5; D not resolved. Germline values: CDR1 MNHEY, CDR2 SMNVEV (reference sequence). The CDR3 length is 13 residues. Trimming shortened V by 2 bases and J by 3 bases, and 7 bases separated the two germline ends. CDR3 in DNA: TGTGCCAGCAGTTTACGAGTAGAAGAGACCCAGTACTTC. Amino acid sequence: CASSLRVEETQYF.

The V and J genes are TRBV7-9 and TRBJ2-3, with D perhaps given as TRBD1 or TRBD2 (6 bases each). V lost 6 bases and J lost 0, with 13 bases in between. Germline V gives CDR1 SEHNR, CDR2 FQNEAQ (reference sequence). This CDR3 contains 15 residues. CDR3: CASREGHPSTDTQYF. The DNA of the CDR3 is TGTGCCAGCAGGGAGGGACACCCGAGCACAGATACGCAGTATTTT.

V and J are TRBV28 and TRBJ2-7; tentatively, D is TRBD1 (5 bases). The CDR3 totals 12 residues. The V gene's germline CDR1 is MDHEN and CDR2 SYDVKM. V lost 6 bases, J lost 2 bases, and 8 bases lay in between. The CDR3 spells CASSRQPYEQYF. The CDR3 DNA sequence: TGTGCCAGCAGCCGACAGCCCTACGAGCAGTACTTC.

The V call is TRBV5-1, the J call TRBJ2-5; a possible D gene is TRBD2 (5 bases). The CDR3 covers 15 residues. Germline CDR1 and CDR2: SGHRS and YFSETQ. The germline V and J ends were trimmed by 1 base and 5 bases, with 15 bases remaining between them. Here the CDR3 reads CASSLNLGGEETQYF. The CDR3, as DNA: TGCGCCAGCAGCTTGAATCTCGGAGGAGAGGAGACCCAGTACTTC.

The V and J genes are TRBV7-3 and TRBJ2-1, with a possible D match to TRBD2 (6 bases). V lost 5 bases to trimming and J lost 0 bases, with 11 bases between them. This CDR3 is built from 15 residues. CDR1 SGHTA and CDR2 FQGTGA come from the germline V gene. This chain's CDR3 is CASSPTSHSYNEQFF. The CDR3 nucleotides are TGTGCCAGCAGCCCGACTAGTCACTCCTACAATGAGCAGTTCTTC.

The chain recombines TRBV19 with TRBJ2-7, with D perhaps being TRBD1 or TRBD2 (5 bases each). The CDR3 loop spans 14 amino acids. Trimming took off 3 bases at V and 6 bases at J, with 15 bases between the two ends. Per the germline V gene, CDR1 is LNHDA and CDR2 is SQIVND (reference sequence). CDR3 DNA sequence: TGTGCCAGTAGTATCCGAGGGGCTACCGCCGAGCAGTACTTC. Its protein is CASSIRGATAEQYF.

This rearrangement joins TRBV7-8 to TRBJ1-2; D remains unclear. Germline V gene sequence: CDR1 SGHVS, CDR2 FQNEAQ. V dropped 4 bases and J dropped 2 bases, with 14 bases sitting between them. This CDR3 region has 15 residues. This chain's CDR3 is CASSSGVGSNYGYTF. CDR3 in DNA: TGTGCCAGCAGCTCCGGCGTGGGTTCGAACTATGGCTACACCTTC. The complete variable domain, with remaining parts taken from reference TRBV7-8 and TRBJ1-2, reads GAGVSQSPRYKVAKRGQDVALRCDPISGHVSLFWYQQALGQGPEFLTYFQNEAQLDKSGLPSDRFFAERPEGSVSTLKIQRTQQEDSAVYLCASSSGVGSNYGYTFGSGTRLTVV.

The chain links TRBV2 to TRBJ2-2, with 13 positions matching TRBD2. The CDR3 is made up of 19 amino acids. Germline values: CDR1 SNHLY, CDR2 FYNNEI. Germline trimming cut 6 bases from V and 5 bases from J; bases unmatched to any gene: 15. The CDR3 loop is CASRGLAGESTRQTGELFF. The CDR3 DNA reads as TGTGCCAGCAGAGGACTAGCGGGAGAAAGTACTCGGCAGACCGGGGAGCTGTTTTTT.

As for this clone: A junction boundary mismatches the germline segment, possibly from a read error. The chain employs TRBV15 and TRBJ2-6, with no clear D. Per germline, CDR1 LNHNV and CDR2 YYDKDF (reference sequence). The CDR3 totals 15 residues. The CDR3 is CATSRELTGANVLTF. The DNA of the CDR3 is TGTGCCACCAGCCGAGAACTTACGGGGGCCAACGTCCTGACTTTC.

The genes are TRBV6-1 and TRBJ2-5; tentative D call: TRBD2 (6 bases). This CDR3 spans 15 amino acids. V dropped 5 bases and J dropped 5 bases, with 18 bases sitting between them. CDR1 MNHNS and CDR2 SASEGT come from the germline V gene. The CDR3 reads CASSRQSAGRETQYF. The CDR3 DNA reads TGTGCCAGCAGTCGGCAGAGTGCGGGACGGGAGACCCAGTACTTC.

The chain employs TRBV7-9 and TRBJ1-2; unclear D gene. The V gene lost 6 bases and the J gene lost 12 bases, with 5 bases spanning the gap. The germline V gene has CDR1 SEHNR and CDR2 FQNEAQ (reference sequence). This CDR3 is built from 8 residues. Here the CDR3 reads CASRPHTF. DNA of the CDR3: TGTGCCAGCAGACCCCACACCTTC.

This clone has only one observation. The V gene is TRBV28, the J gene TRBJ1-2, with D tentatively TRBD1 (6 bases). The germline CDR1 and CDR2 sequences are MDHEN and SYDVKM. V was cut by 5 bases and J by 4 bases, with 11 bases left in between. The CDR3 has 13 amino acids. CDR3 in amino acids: CASSQGRGYGYTF. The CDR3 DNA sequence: TGTGCCAGCAGTCAAGGCAGGGGCTATGGCTACACCTTC.

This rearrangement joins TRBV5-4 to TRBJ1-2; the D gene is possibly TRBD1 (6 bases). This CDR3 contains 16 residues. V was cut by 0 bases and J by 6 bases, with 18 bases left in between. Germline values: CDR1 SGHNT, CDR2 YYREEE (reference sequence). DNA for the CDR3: TGTGCCAGCAGCTTGGCGGCGGGCAGGGGAAAGGATGGCTACACCTTC. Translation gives CASSLAAGRGKDGYTF. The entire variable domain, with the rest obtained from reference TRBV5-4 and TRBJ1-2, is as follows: ETGVTQSPTHLIKTRGQQVTLRCSSQSGHNTVSWYQQALGQGPQFIFQYYREEENGRGNFPPRFSGLQFPNYSSELNVNALELDDSALYLCASSLAAGRGKDGYTFGSGTRLTVV.

The CDR3: CASSGLGTGVNQPQHF. In DNA, the CDR3 is TGTGCCAGCAGTGGCCTCGGGACAGGCGTCAATCAGCCCCAGCATTTT. The gene calls are TRBV25-1 and TRBJ1-5, with 8 positions matching TRBD1. Germline values: CDR1 MGHDK, CDR2 SYGVNS. The CDR3 loop spans 16 amino acids. J was trimmed by 3 bases and V by 4 bases; bases with no gene match: 8.

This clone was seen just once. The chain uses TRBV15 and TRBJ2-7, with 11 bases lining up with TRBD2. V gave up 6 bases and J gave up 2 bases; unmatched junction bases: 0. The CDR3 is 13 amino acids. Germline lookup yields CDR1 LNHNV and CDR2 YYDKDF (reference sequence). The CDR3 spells CATRTSGTYEQYF. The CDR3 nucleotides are TGTGCCACCAGGACTAGCGGGACCTACGAGCAGTACTTC.

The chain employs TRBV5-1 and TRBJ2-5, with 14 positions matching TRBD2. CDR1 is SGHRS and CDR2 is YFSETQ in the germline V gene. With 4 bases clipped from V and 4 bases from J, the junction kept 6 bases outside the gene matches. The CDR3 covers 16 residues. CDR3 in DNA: TGCGCCAGCAGCGCGAACGGACTAGCGGGAGGAGAGACCCAGTACTTC. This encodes CASSANGLAGGETQYF.

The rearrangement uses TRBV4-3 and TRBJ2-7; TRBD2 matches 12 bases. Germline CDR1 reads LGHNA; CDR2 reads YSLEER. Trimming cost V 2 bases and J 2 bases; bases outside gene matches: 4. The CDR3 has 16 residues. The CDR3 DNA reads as TGCGCCAGCAGCCAACTCCCTAGCGGGAGGGCCTACGAGCAGTACTTC. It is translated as CASSQLPSGRAYEQYF.

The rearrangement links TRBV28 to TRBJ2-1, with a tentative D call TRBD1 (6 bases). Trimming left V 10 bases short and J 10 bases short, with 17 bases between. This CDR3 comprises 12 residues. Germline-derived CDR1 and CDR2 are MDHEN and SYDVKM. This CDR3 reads CAIRQALEEQFF. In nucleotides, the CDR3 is TGTGCCATCCGACAGGCCCTTGAGGAGCAGTTCTTC.

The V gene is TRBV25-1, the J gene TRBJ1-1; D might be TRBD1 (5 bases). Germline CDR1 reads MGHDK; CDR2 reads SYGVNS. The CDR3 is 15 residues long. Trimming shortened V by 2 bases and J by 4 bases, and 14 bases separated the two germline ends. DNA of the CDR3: TGTGCCAGCAGTGAAGGGGACGGACGTTTCACTGAAGCTTTCTTT. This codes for CASSEGDGRFTEAFF.

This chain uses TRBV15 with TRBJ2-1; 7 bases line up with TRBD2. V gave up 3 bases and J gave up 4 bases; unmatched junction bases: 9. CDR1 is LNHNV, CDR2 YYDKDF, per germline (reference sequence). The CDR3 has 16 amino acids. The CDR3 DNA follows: TGTGCCACCAGCAGGAGAACGGCTAGCGGTTACAATGAGCAGTTCTTC. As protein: CATSRRTASGYNEQFF.

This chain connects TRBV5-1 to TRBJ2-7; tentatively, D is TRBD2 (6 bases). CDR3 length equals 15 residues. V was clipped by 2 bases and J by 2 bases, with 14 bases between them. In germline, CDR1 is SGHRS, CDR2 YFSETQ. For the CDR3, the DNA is TGCGCCAGCAGCTTCGGGGGAGCGGATACCTACGAGCAGTACTTC. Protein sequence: CASSFGGADTYEQYF.

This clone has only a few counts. The CDR3 sequence is CASSSTGALNTEAFF. Here the CDR3 DNA reads TGTGCCAGCAGCTCGACCGGGGCCTTGAACACTGAAGCTTTCTTT. J is TRBJ1-1 and V is TRBV5-6; D possibly corresponds to TRBD1 (5 bases). Germline CDR1 and CDR2: SGHDT and YYEEEE. The CDR3 covers 15 residues. The V and J ends lost 3 bases and 0 bases respectively, with 12 bases between them.

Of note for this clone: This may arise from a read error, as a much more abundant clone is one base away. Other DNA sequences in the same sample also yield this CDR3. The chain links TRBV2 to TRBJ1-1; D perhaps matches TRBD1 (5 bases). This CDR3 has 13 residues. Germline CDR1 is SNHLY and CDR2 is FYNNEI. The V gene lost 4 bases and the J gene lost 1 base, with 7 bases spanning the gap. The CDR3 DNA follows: TGTGCCAGCAGTGGACAGCGGAACACTGAAGCTTTCTTT. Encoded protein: CASSGQRNTEAFF.

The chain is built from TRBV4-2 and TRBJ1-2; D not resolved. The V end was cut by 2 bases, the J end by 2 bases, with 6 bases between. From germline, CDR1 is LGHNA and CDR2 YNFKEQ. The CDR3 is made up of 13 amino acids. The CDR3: CASSQRVNYGYTF. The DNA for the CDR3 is TGTGCCAGCAGCCAAAGGGTCAACTATGGCTACACCTTC.

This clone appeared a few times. The CDR3 sequence is CSATGDQPQHF. In DNA form, the CDR3 reads TGCAGTGCTACCGGGGATCAGCCCCAGCATTTT. The rearrangement links TRBV20-1 to TRBJ1-5; D unclear. Germline-derived CDR1 and CDR2 are DFQATT and SNEGSKA (reference sequence). The CDR3 length is 11 residues. Trimming stripped 4 bases from V and 5 bases from J, with 6 bases between.

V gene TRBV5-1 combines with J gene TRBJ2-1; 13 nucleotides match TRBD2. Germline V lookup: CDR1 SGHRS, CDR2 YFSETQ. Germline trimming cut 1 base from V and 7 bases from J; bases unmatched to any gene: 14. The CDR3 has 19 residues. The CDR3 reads CASSLLLKVGLAGYNEQFF. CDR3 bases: TGCGCCAGCAGCTTGCTTCTTAAGGTGGGACTAGCGGGATATAATGAGCAGTTCTTC.